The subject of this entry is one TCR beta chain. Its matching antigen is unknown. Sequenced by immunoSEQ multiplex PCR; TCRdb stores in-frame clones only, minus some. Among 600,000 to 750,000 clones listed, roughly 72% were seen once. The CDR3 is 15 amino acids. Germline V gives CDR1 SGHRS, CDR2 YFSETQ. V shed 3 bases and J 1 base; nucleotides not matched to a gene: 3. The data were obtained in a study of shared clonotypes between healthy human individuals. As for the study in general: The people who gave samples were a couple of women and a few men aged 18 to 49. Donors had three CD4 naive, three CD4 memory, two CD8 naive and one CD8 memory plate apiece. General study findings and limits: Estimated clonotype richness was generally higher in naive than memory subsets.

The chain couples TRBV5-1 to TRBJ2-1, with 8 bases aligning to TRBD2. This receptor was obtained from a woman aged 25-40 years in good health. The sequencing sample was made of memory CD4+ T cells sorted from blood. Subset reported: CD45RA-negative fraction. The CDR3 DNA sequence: TGCGCCAGCAGCTCGACTAGCGTGTCCTACAATGAGCAGTTCTTC. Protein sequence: CASSSTSVSYNEQFF.